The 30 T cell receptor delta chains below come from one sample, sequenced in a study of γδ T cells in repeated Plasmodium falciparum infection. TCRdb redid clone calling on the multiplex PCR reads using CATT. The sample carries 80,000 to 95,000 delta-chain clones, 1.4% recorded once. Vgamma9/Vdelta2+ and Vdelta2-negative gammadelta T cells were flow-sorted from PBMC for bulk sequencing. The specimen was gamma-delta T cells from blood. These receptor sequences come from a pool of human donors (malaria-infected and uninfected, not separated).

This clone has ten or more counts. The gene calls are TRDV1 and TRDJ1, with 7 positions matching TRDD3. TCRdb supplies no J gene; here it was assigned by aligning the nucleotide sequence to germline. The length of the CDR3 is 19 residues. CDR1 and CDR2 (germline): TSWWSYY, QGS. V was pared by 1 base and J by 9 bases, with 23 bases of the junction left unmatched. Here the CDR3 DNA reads TGTGCTCTTGGGGAACCCCACTCTTCCCCGAGGGGTGGGGGAATGGAACTCATCTTT. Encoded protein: CALGEPHSSPRGGGMELIF.

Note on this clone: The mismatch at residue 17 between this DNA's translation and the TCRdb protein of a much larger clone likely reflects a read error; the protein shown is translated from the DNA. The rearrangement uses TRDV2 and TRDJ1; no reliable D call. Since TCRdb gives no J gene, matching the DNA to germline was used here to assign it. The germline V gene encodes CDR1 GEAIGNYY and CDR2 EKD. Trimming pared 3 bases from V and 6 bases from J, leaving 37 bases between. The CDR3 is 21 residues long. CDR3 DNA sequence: TGTGCCTGTGACCCCCTCGGATCAGCACTAGCTCCGACTGAAGAAGCCAATAAACTCATCTTT. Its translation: CACDPLGSALAPTEEANKLIF.

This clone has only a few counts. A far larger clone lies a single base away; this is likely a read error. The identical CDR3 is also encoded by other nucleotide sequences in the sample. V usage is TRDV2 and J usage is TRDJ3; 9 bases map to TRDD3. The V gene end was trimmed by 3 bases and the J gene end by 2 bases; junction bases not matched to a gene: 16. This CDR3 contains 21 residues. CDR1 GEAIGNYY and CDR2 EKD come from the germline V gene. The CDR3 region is CACDRVRSTGGQPWDTRQMFF. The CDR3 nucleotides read TGTGCCTGTGACCGCGTACGCTCAACTGGGGGACAGCCCTGGGACACCCGACAGATGTTTTTC.

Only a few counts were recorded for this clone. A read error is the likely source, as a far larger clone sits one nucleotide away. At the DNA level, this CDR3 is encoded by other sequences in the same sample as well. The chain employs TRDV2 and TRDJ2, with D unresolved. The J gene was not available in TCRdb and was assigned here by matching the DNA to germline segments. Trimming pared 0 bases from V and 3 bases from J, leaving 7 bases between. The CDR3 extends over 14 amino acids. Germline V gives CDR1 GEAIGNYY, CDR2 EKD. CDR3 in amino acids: CACDTFALTAQLFF. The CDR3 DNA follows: TGTGCCTGTGACACCTTTGCTCTGACAGCACAACTCTTCTTT.

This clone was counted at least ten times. The CDR3 DNA follows: TGTGCTCTTGGGGAACGGGCTTCCCACGGAACCGATAAACTCATCTTT. Its protein product is CALGERASHGTDKLIF. The chain joins TRDV1 to TRDJ1; tentative D call: TRDD2 (5 bases). As TCRdb names no J gene, one was assigned here on the basis of a DNA match to germline. The length of the CDR3 is 16 residues. Trimming pared 1 base from V and 2 bases from J, leaving 14 bases between. Germline-derived CDR1 and CDR2 are TSWWSYY and QGS.

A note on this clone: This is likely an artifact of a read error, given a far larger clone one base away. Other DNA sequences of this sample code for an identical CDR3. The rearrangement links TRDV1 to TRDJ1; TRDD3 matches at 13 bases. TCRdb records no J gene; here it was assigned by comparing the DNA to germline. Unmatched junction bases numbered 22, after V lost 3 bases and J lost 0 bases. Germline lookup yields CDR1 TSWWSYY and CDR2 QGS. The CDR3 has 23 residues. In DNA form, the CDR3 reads TGTGCTCTTGGGGAGTACCTCCTCCCCCGAATTACTGGGGGATACGCGTACACCGATAAACTCATCTTT. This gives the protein CALGEYLLPRITGGYAYTDKLIF.

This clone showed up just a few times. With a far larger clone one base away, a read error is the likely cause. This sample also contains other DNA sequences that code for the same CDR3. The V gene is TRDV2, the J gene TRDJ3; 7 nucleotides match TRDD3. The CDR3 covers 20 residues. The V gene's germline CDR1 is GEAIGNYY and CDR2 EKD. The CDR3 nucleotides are TGCGCCTGTGACCTTACTGGGGATGCCCGGAGCTCCTGGGACACCCGACAGATGTTTTTC. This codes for CACDLTGDARSSWDTRQMFF.

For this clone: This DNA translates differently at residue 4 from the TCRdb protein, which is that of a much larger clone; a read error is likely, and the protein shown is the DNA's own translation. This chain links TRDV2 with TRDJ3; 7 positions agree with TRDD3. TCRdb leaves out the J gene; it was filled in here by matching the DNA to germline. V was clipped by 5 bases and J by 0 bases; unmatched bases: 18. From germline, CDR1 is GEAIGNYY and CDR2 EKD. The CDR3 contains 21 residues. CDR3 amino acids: CACGIVPLGIEASWDTRQMFF. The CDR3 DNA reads TGTGCCTGTGGCATCGTCCCTTTGGGGATAGAAGCCTCCTGGGACACCCGACAGATGTTTTTC.

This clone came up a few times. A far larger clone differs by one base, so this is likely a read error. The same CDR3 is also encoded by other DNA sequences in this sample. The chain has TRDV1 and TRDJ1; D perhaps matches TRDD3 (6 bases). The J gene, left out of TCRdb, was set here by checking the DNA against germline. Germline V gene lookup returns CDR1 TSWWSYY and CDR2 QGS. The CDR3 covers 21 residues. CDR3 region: CALGELATFQSPTGPTDKLIF. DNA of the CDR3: TGTGCTCTCGGGGAACTAGCCACTTTTCAGTCGCCTACTGGGCCCACCGATAAACTCATCTTT.

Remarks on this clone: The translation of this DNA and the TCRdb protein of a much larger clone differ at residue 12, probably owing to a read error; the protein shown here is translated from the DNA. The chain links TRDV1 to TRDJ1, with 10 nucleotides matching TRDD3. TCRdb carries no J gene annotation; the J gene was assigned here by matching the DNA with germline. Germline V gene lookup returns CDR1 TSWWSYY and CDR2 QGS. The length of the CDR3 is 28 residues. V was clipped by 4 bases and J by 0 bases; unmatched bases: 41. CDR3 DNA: TGTGCTCTTGGGGGGCGCCCGAGCCCCTATGTACGGGGGGATACGCGTATCTTTGAGCGCGTCTACACCGATAAACTCATCTTT. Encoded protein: CALGGRPSPYVRGDTRIFERVYTDKLIF.

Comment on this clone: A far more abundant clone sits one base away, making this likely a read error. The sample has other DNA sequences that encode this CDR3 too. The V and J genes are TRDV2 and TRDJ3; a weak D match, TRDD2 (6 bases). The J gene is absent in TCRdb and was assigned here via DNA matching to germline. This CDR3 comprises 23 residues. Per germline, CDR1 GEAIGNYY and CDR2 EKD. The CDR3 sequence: CACDTHCLPGRSDNSWDTRQMFF. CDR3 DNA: TGCGCCTGTGACACCCATTGCCTTCCGGGCCGCTCGGATAACTCCTGGGACACCCGACAGATGTTTTTC.

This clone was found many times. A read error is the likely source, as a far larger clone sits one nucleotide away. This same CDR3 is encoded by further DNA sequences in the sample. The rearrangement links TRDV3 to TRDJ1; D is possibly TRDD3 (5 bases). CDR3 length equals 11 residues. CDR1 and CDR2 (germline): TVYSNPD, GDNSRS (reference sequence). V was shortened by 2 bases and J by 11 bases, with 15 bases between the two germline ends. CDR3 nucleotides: TGTGCCTTTTCCTCGAGGGGACTCCTCATCTTT. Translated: CAFSSRGLLIF.

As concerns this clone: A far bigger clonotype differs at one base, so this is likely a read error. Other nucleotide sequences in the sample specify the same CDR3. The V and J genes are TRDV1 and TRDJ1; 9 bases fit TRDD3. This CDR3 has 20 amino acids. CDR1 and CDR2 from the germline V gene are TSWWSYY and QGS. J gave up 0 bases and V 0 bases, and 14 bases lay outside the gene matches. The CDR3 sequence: CALGELVLHYWGTYTDKLIF. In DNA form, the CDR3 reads TGTGCTCTTGGGGAACTAGTCCTACATTACTGGGGGACATACACCGATAAACTCATCTTT.

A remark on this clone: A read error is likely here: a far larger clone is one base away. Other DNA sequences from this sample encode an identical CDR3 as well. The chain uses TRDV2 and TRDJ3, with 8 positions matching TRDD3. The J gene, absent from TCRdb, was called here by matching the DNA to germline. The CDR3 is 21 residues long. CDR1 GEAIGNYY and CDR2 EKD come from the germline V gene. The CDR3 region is CACDVPDWGFGSSWDTRQMFF. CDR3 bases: TGCGCCTGTGACGTCCCGGACTGGGGGTTCGGAAGCTCCTGGGACACCCGACAGATGTTTTTC.

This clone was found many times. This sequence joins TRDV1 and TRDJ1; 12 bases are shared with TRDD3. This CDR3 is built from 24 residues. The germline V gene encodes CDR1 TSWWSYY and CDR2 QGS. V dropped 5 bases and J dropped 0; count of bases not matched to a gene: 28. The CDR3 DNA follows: TGTGCTCTTGGGACCCAATGGGCCCTTACTTTTCTGGGGGATACGCCCCATTACACCGATAAACTCATCTTT. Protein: CALGTQWALTFLGDTPHYTDKLIF.

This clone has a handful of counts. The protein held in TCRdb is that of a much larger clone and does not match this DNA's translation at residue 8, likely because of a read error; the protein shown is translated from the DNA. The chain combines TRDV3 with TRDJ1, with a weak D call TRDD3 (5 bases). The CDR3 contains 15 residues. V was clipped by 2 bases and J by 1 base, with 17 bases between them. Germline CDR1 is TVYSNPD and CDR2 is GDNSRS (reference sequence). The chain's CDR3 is CAFYTDWKGTDKLIF. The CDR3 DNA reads TGTGCCTTTTACACGGACTGGAAGGGCACCGATAAACTCATCTTT.

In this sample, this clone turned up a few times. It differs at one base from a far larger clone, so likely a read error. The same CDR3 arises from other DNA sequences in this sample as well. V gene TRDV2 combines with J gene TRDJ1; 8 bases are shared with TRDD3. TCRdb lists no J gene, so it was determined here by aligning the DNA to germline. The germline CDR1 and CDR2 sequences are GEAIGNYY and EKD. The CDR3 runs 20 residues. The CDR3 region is CACDKLGVTRQGSYTDKLIF. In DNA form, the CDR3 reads TGTGCCTGCGACAAACTGGGGGTTACCAGACAGGGGAGTTACACCGATAAACTCATCTTT.

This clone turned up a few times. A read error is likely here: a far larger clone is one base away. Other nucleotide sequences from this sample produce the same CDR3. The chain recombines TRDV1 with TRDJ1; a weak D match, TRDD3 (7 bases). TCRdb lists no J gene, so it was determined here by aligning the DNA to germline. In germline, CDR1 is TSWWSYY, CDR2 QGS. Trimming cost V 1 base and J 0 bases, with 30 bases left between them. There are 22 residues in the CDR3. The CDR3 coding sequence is TGTGCTCTTGGGGAACCTCTTCATCTTCCTTCTAGTACTGGGGTGCACACCGATAAACTCATCTTT. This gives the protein CALGEPLHLPSSTGVHTDKLIF.

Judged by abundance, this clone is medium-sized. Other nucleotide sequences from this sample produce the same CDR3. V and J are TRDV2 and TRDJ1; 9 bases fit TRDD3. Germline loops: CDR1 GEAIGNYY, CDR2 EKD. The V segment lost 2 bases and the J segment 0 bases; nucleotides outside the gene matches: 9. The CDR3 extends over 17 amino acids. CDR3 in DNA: TGTGCCTGTGACAGGTTACTGGGGGAAAAAAACACCGATAAACTCATCTTT. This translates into CACDRLLGEKNTDKLIF.

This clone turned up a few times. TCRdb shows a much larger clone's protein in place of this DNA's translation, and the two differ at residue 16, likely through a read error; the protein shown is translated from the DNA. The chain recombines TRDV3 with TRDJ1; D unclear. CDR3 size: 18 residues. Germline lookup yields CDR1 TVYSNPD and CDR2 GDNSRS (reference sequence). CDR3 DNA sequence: TGTGCCTTTATGGATTCGAGGAGCGCCGAGCGCAGGGCCGATAAACGCATCTTT. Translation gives CAFMDSRSAERRADKRIF.

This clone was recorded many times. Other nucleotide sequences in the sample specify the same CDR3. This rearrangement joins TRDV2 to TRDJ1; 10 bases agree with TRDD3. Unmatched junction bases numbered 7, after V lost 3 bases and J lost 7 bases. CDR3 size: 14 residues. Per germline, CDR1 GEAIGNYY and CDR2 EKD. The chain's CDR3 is CACDSLGDRGKLIF. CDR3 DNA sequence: TGTGCCTGTGACTCACTGGGGGATCGGGGTAAACTCATCTTT.

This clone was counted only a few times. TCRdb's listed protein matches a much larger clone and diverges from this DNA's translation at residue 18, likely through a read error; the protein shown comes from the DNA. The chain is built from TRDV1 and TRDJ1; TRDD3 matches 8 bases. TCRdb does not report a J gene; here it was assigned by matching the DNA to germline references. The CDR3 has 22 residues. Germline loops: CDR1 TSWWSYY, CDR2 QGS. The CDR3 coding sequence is TGTGCTCTTGGGGAACTAGGGTGTGGCGATGCGGGGATACCCTGGGCGACCGGTAAACTCATCTTT. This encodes CALGELGCGDAGIPWATGKLIF.

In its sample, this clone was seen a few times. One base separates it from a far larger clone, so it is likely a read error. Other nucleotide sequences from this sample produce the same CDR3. The CDR3 DNA follows: TGTGCTCTTGGGGAACTAGTCCCTAGCTATAAGCTAGCATCGACTGGGGGATACGCTCTAACACTCATCTTT. Its protein product is CALGELVPSYKLASTGGYALTLIF. V gene TRDV1 combines with J gene TRDJ1; 13 nucleotides agree with TRDD3. CDR1 and CDR2 (germline): TSWWSYY, QGS. V was clipped by 0 bases and J by 10 bases; unmatched bases: 32. There are 24 residues in the CDR3.

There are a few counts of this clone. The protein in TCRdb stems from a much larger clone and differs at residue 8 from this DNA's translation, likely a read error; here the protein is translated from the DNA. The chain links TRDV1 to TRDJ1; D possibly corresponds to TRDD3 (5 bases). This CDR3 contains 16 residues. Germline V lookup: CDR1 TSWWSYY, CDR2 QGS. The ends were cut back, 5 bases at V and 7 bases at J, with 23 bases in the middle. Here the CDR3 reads CALGSKRMVPGGKLIF. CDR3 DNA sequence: TGTGCTCTTGGGTCGAAGAGAATGGTCCCCGGGGGTAAACTCATCTTT.

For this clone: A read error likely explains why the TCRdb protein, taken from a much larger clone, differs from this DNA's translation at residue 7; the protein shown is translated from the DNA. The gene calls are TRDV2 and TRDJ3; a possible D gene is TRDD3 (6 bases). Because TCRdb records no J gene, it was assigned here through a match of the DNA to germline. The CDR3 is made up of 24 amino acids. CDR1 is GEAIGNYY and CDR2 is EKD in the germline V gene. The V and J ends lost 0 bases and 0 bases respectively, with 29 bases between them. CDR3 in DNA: TGTGCCTGTGACACCGGTCCTCCTCAAAATACTGGGACCAGACTCTCCTGGGACACCCGACAGATGTTTTTC. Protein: CACDTGPPQNTGTRLSWDTRQMFF.

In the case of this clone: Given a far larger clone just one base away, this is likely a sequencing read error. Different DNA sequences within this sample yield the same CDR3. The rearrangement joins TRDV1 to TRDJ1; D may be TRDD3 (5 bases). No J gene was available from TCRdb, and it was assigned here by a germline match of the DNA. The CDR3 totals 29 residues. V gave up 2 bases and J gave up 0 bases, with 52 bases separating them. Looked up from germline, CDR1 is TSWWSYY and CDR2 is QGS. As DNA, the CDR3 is TGTGCTCTTGGGGAAGGCAGGAACAGATTCGTGTCCCGGATGGTTGAACCCCCTTACCTGGGCCCTTACACCGATAAACTCATCTTT. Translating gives CALGEGRNRFVSRMVEPPYLGPYTDKLIF.

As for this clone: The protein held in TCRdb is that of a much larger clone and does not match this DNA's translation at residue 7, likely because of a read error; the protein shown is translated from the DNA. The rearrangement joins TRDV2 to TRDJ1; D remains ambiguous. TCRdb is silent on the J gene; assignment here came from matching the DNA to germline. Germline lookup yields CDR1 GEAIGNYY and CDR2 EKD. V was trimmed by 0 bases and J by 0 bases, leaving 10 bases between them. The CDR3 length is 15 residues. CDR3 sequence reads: CACDTGNAYTDKLIF. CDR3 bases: TGTGCCTGTGACACCGGGAATGCGTACACCGATAAACTCATCTTT.

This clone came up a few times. The DNA for the CDR3 is TGTGCTCTTGGTGTAAGTCCCCCACTGACCGATAAACTCATCTTT. This sequence encodes CALGVSPPLTDKLIF. V gene TRDV1 combines with J gene TRDJ1; no clear D gene. In the absence of a J gene in TCRdb, the DNA was matched to germline to assign it here. The CDR3 is 15 residues long. Germline V lookup: CDR1 TSWWSYY, CDR2 QGS. The V end lost 6 bases, the J end lost 2 bases, and 16 bases lay between the germline ends.

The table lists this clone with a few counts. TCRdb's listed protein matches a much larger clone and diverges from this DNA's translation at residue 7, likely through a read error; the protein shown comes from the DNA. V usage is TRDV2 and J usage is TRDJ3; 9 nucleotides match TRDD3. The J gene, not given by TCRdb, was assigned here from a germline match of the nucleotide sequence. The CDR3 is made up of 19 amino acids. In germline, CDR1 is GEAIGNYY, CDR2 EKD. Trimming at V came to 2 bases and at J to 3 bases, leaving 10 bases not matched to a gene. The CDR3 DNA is TGTGCCTGTGACAAAGTACCGGGGGATACACGCTGGGACACCCGACAGATGTTTTTC. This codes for CACDKVPGDTRWDTRQMFF.

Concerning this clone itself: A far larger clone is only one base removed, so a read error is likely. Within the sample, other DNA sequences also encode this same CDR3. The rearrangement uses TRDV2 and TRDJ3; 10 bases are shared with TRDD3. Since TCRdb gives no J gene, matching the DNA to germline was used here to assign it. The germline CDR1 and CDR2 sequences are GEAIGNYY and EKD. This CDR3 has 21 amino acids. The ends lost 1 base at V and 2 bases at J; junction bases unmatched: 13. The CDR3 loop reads CACDTGGLLGDRAWDTRQMFF. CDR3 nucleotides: TGTGCCTGTGACACTGGCGGGCTACTGGGGGATCGCGCCTGGGACACCCGACAGATGTTTTTC.